These 11 T cell receptor beta chains came from one sample sequenced in a study of PD-L1 blockade in urothelial cancer. The time point: pretreatment peripheral blood. Here immunoSEQ multiplex PCR was the method, and the copy in TCRdb shows in-frame clones only, minus some. The sample has tens of thousands of clones; 85% to 90% are singletons. This sample comprised PBMCs, obtained around atezolizumab (anti-PD-L1) treatment. The receptors were gathered from a man in his 60s with urothelial cancer.

In DNA, the CDR3 is TGTGCCAGCAGCTTAGTCAGTGAACTAGCGGGAGATAATGAGCAGTTCTTC. This encodes CASSLVSELAGDNEQFF. The V call is TRBV7-8, the J call TRBJ2-1, with 11 bases identical to TRBD2. Trimming removed 1 base from V and 7 bases from J; junction bases left unmatched: 9. This CDR3 spans 17 amino acids. Per germline, CDR1 SGHVS and CDR2 FQNEAQ.

V is TRBV6-1 and J is TRBJ1-2; 8 nucleotides line up with TRBD1. The CDR3 loop spans 15 amino acids. Per the germline V gene, CDR1 is MNHNS and CDR2 is SASEGT. The trim removed 5 bases at V and 3 bases at J, leaving 8 bases unmatched. The CDR3 here is CASSQQGGADYGYTF. The CDR3 bases are TGTGCCAGCAGTCAACAGGGGGGCGCGGACTATGGCTACACCTTC.

V and J are TRBV28 and TRBJ2-7; D might be TRBD2 (6 bases). The CDR3 extends over 13 amino acids. The germline V and J ends were trimmed by 2 bases and 5 bases, with 10 bases remaining between them. The germline V gene encodes CDR1 MDHEN and CDR2 SYDVKM. The CDR3: CASSLRGGDEQYF. The CDR3 DNA reads as TGTGCCAGCAGTTTAAGGGGAGGAGACGAGCAGTACTTC. The whole variable domain, filled in from reference TRBV28 and TRBJ2-7, reads DVKVTQSSRYLVKRTGEKVFLECVQDMDHENMFWYRQDPGLGLRLIYFSYDVKMKEKGDIPEGYSVSREKKERFSLILESASTNQTSMYLCASSLRGGDEQYFGPGTRLTVT.

The V and J genes are TRBV5-4 and TRBJ2-7, with 10 nucleotides matching TRBD1. This CDR3 is built from 14 residues. V shed 2 bases, J shed 4 bases, and the junction held 3 bases outside the gene matches. Germline CDR1 and CDR2: SGHNT and YYREEE (reference sequence). The CDR3 loop is CASSFRDRGYEQYF. The CDR3 bases are TGTGCCAGCAGCTTCCGGGACAGGGGTTACGAGCAGTACTTC.

The sample holds one count of this clone. The chain joins TRBV18 to TRBJ2-3; tentatively, D is TRBD1 (5 bases). This CDR3 region has 15 residues. V gave up 2 bases and J gave up 0 bases, with 9 bases separating them. Germline CDR1 reads KGHSH; CDR2 reads LQKENI. The CDR3 sequence is CASSPRQISTDTQYF. CDR3 sequence (DNA): TGTGCCAGCTCACCAAGACAGATTAGCACAGATACGCAGTATTTT.

V is TRBV7-9 and J is TRBJ2-5; D possibly corresponds to TRBD2 (6 bases). V was pared by 7 bases and J by 4 bases, with 25 bases between. The CDR3 consists of 17 residues. The germline V gene has CDR1 SEHNR and CDR2 FQNEAQ (reference sequence). CDR3 nucleotides: TGTGCCAGCAACACCTGGGGGGTTTCGGCAGCTAGAGAGACCCAGTACTTC. Its translation: CASNTWGVSAARETQYF.

V usage is TRBV5-4 and J usage is TRBJ2-5, with TRBD2 matching 11 bases. With 3 bases clipped from V and 1 base from J, the junction kept 8 bases outside the gene matches. CDR1 SGHNT and CDR2 YYREEE come from the germline V gene (reference sequence). The CDR3 runs to 17 residues. CDR3 in amino acids: CASSSNPGLAVQETQYF. The CDR3 bases are TGTGCCAGCAGCTCCAATCCGGGACTAGCGGTCCAAGAGACCCAGTACTTC.

This chain uses TRBV4-2 with TRBJ2-7, with 7 bases lining up with TRBD2. The V and J ends lost 0 bases and 3 bases, in that order; junction bases with no gene match: 5. The CDR3 runs to 15 residues. CDR1 LGHNA and CDR2 YNFKEQ come from the germline V gene. The DNA for the CDR3 is TGTGCCAGCAGCCAAGAAGGCGAGCGGGGCTACGAGCAGTACTTC. It is translated as CASSQEGERGYEQYF.

This chain uses TRBV15 with TRBJ2-3, with TRBD1 identical over 8 bases. V shed 11 bases and J 3 bases; nucleotides not matched to a gene: 7. The V gene's germline CDR1 is LNHNV and CDR2 YYDKDF (reference sequence). CDR3 length: 13 residues. The CDR3 spells CAAGQGRTDTQYF. CDR3 sequence (DNA): TGTGCCGCTGGACAGGGACGAACAGATACGCAGTATTTT.

This chain links TRBV9 with TRBJ2-5, with no clear D. V shed 2 bases and J shed 1 base, with 6 bases lying between them. Germline values: CDR1 SGDLS, CDR2 YYNGEE. The CDR3 covers 13 residues. CDR3 loop: CASSVGTQETQYF. The CDR3 DNA reads as TGTGCCAGCAGCGTTGGCACCCAAGAGACCCAGTACTTC.

This clone was counted a few times. V is TRBV12-2 and J is TRBJ2-3; TRBD2 is the table's D call, not checked against the DNA. TRBV12-2 has pseudogene status. The CDR3 loop spans 16 amino acids. The CDR3 sequence is CASRLPERGPTDTQYF. CDR3 nucleotides: TGTGCAAGTCGCTTACCAGAGCGGGGGCCCACAGATACGCAGTATTTT.